A selection of T cell receptor beta chains follows, all from one sample in a study of T cell responses to AZD1222 COVID-19 vaccine. The data were produced by immunoSEQ multiplex PCR, yet TCRdb's version contains in-frame clones alone and is incomplete. The repertoire holds over 120,000 clones, with more than 90% as singletons. This specimen was peripheral blood, taken on day 0 of AZD1222 vaccination. All receptors derive from an adult in good health. Each CDR3 is given with its conserved first and last residue. Each record gives: J gene, clone size, V gene, CDR3 protein. Size is stated for part of the rows, as once, few or many counts, or as a class when the clone is expanded.

j_call: TRBJ2-4
clone_size: .
v_call: TRBV19
cdr3_aa: CASSIQGAENIQYF

j_call: TRBJ1-6
clone_size: .
v_call: TRBV2
cdr3_aa: CASSRDNSPLHF

j_call: TRBJ1-1
clone_size: .
v_call: TRBV4-1
cdr3_aa: CASSQGGTGGTEAFF

j_call: TRBJ1-5
clone_size: .
v_call: TRBV6-5
cdr3_aa: CASSYEMVPNQPQHF

j_call: TRBJ1-5
clone_size: .
v_call: TRBV18
cdr3_aa: CASTHGWNQPQHF

j_call: TRBJ1-2
clone_size: .
v_call: TRBV5-1
cdr3_aa: CASSSGERTGDGYTF

j_call: TRBJ1-5
clone_size: .
v_call: TRBV19
cdr3_aa: CASSIAVGGGRPQHF

j_call: TRBJ2-7
clone_size: .
v_call: TRBV6-5
cdr3_aa: CASRLGTASYEQYF

j_call: TRBJ2-1
clone_size: .
v_call: TRBV7-9
cdr3_aa: CASSLGGLWRQFF

j_call: TRBJ1-3
clone_size: once
v_call: TRBV18
cdr3_aa: CASSDSTGFSSGNTIYF

j_call: TRBJ1-2
clone_size: few
v_call: TRBV2
cdr3_aa: CASSEASRAHTF

j_call: TRBJ2-2
clone_size: once
v_call: TRBV9
cdr3_aa: CASSPPWGRNTGELFF

j_call: TRBJ2-2
clone_size: .
v_call: TRBV10-3
cdr3_aa: CAIPGLADTGELFF

j_call: TRBJ1-1
clone_size: few
v_call: TRBV7-6
cdr3_aa: CASSFPSPGNTEAFF

j_call: TRBJ2-3
clone_size: .
v_call: TRBV18
cdr3_aa: CASSPPLAGTPKSTDTQYF

j_call: TRBJ2-2
clone_size: .
v_call: TRBV12-3/TRBV12-4
cdr3_aa: CASRLDSAGELFF

j_call: TRBJ1-6
clone_size: .
v_call: TRBV21-1
cdr3_aa: CASSYKVPSSYNSPLHF

j_call: TRBJ1-2
clone_size: .
v_call: TRBV19
cdr3_aa: CASSPLRTTPANYGYTF

j_call: TRBJ1-5
clone_size: .
v_call: TRBV19
cdr3_aa: CASSPQGALSNQPQHF

j_call: TRBJ2-1
clone_size: .
v_call: TRBV9
cdr3_aa: CASSVGTGAEQFF

j_call: TRBJ1-6
clone_size: once
v_call: TRBV7-9
cdr3_aa: CASSFRQGRNSPLHF

j_call: TRBJ2-1
clone_size: once
v_call: TRBV28
cdr3_aa: CASSFTGEQFF

j_call: TRBJ1-6
clone_size: once
v_call: TRBV7-6
cdr3_aa: CASSEIEISNSPLHF

j_call: TRBJ2-3
clone_size: .
v_call: TRBV9
cdr3_aa: CASSVALAGGRNTQYF

j_call: TRBJ1-1
clone_size: .
v_call: TRBV12-3/TRBV12-4
cdr3_aa: CASRYRGAEAFF

j_call: TRBJ1-2
clone_size: .
v_call: TRBV29-1
cdr3_aa: CSVVDSRGTAGYGYTF

j_call: TRBJ2-7
clone_size: .
v_call: TRBV30
cdr3_aa: CAWSRWVAYEQYF

j_call: TRBJ2-5
clone_size: .
v_call: TRBV7-3
cdr3_aa: CASSLRGQETQYF

j_call: TRBJ1-1
clone_size: .
v_call: TRBV10-3
cdr3_aa: CAIAGGGYNTEAFF

j_call: TRBJ2-2
clone_size: .
v_call: TRBV6-8
cdr3_aa: CASSYSVLGVGTGELFF

j_call: TRBJ1-2
clone_size: .
v_call: TRBV18
cdr3_aa: CASSPGQSLANYGYTF

j_call: TRBJ1-2
clone_size: .
v_call: TRBV29-1
cdr3_aa: CSAGGQGRGYTF

j_call: TRBJ1-5
clone_size: .
v_call: TRBV19
cdr3_aa: CASSLYRDNQPQHF

j_call: TRBJ1-1
clone_size: .
v_call: TRBV19
cdr3_aa: CASSIDALGLNTEAFF

j_call: TRBJ2-1
clone_size: .
v_call: TRBV7-3
cdr3_aa: CASSPRGPSGAYNEQFF

j_call: TRBJ2-7
clone_size: .
v_call: TRBV28
cdr3_aa: CASSLDTPYEQYF

j_call: TRBJ2-2
clone_size: .
v_call: TRBV28
cdr3_aa: CASSPVGRATGELFF

j_call: TRBJ1-2
clone_size: once
v_call: TRBV6-5
cdr3_aa: CASSRDRYGYTF

j_call: TRBJ2-2
clone_size: once
v_call: TRBV7-3
cdr3_aa: CASRRRTDTGELFF

j_call: TRBJ2-6
clone_size: .
v_call: TRBV3-1/TRBV3-2
cdr3_aa: CASSPQRPGANVLTF

j_call: TRBJ1-2
clone_size: .
v_call: TRBV5-4
cdr3_aa: CASTGSANYGYTF

j_call: TRBJ2-1
clone_size: .
v_call: TRBV12-5
cdr3_aa: CASGLVGPARGHENEQFF

j_call: TRBJ1-1
clone_size: .
v_call: TRBV7-2
cdr3_aa: CASSLVWGLGTEAFF

j_call: TRBJ1-1
clone_size: .
v_call: TRBV19
cdr3_aa: CASSPLQGNTEAFF

j_call: TRBJ2-5
clone_size: .
v_call: TRBV9
cdr3_aa: CASSVVASPARETQYF

j_call: TRBJ1-1
clone_size: .
v_call: TRBV5-5
cdr3_aa: CASSLGTAMNTEAFF

j_call: TRBJ1-6
clone_size: once
v_call: TRBV11-2
cdr3_aa: CASSPLTGGRRFDNSPLHF